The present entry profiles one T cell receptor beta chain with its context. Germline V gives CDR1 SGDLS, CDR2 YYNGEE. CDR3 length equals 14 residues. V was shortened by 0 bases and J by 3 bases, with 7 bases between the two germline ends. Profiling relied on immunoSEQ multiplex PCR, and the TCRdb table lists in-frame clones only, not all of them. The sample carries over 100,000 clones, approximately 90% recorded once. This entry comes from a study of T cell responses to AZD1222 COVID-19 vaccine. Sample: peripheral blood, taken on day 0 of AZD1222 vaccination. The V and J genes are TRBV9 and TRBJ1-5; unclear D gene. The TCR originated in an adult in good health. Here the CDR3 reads CASSVAGDNQPQHF. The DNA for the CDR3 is TGTGCCAGCAGCGTAGCTGGCGACAATCAGCCCCAGCATTTT. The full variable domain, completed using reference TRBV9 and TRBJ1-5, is DSGVTQTPKHLITATGQRVTLRCSPRSGDLSVYWYQQSLDQGLQFLIQYYNGEERAKGNILERFSAQQFPDLHSELNLSSLELGDSALYFCASSVAGDNQPQHFGDGTRLSIL.